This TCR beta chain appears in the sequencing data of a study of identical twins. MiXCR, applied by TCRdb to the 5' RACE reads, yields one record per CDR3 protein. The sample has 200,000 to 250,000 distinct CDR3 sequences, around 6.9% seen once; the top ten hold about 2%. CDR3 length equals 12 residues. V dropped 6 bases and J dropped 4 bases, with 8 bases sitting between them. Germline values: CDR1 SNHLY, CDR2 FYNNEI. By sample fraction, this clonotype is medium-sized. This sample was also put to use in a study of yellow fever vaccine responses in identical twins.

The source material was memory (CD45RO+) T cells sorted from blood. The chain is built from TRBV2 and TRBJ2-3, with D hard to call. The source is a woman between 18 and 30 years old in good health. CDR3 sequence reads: CASSKVADTQYF. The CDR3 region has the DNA TGTGCCAGCAGCAAGGTTGCAGATACGCAGTATTTT. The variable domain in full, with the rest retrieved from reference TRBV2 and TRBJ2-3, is EPEVTQTPSHQVTQMGQEVILRCVPISNHLYFYWYRQILGQKVEFLVSFYNNEISEKSEIFDDQFSVERPDGSNFTLKIRSTKLEDSAMYFCASSKVADTQYFGPGTRLTVL.